The clone carrying this T cell receptor (beta chain) was seen ten or more times. This record comes from a study of early T cells in non-severe SARS-CoV-2 infection. The overall study: The sequenced material was bulk RNA from unsorted whole blood, and its chains were unpaired.

Each single cDNA molecule received a unique molecular identifier. TCRdb ran MiXCR on the 5' RACE reads and lists one entry per CDR3 protein. This table has approximately 84,000 distinct CDR3 sequences, about 15% appearing once. The CDR3 is 12 amino acids. CDR1 is SGHDN, CDR2 FVKESK, per germline. Trimming took off 1 base at V and 9 bases at J, with 7 bases between the two ends. Sequencing used whole blood. V usage is TRBV14 and J usage is TRBJ2-4; D not resolved. The TCR was taken from an adult who was a healthcare worker with PCR-confirmed SARS-CoV-2 infection or an uninfected control (not recorded which). The CDR3 reads CASSQGVAIQYF. In DNA, the CDR3 is TGTGCCAGCAGCCAAGGGGTCGCCATTCAGTACTTC.